Each of the 21 T cell receptor beta chains below was sequenced from the same sample in a study of cytomegalovirus exposure and HLA in healthy donors. In the PCR, 60 Vbeta and 13 Jbeta primers were used. The protocol was immunoSEQ multiplex PCR, while the TCRdb copy is restricted to in-frame clones and leaves out a portion. The sample has under 250,000 clones; around 73% are singletons. Specimen: PBMCs. The receptor source for this set is a male donor in good health and CMV-seronegative.

This clone was detected a few times. This chain connects TRBV6-1 to TRBJ1-5; D may be TRBD1 (6 bases). The CDR3 is 13 residues long. Germline-derived CDR1 and CDR2 are MNHNS and SASEGT. Trimming shortened V by 3 bases and J by 9 bases, and 12 bases separated the two germline ends. CDR3 in amino acids: CASSETGLLPQHF. For the CDR3, the DNA is TGTGCCAGCAGTGAGACAGGACTGTTGCCCCAGCATTTT.

V is TRBV2 and J is TRBJ2-3; D unresolved. This CDR3 has 14 residues. V shed 2 bases and J shed 1 base, with 7 bases lying between them. The germline gives CDR1 SNHLY, CDR2 FYNNEI. In nucleotides, the CDR3 is TGTGCCAGCAGTGAACTGGGCGGCACAGATACGCAGTATTTT. It encodes CASSELGGTDTQYF.

The rearrangement links TRBV7-8 to TRBJ2-7; 7 bases match TRBD2. V shed 5 bases, J shed 0 bases, and the junction held 7 bases outside the gene matches. The germline gives CDR1 SGHVS, CDR2 FQNEAQ. The CDR3 runs 15 residues. This CDR3 is CASSPQRGNSYEQYF. CDR3 sequence (DNA): TGTGCCAGCAGCCCCCAGCGGGGTAACTCCTACGAGCAGTACTTC.

The genes are TRBV19 and TRBJ1-5; 7 bases fit TRBD1. With V trimmed by 6 bases and J by 2 bases, 7 bases remained unmatched. The CDR3 runs 15 residues. The germline CDR1 and CDR2 sequences are LNHDA and SQIVND (reference sequence). CDR3 residues: CASSQTGTGNQPQHF. The CDR3 DNA reads TGTGCCAGTAGCCAGACAGGGACCGGCAATCAGCCCCAGCATTTT.

This rearrangement joins TRBV7-2 to TRBJ1-3; D ambiguous. From germline, CDR1 is SGHTA and CDR2 FQGNSA. V was trimmed by 0 bases and J by 2 bases, leaving 8 bases between them. The CDR3 has 15 residues. DNA for the CDR3: TGTGCCAGCAGCTTAGCGCACGGGACTGGAAACACCATATATTTT. This codes for CASSLAHGTGNTIYF.

The chain joins TRBV19 to TRBJ1-5; D is possibly TRBD1 (5 bases). The CDR3 consists of 17 residues. The V end was cut by 6 bases, the J end by 7 bases, with 25 bases between. The germline V gene encodes CDR1 LNHDA and CDR2 SQIVND (reference sequence). CDR3 sequence: CASRSSSGGDSRQPQHF. The CDR3 nucleotides read TGTGCCAGTAGATCATCGAGCGGGGGTGATAGTAGACAGCCCCAGCATTTT.

The rearrangement links TRBV10-3 to TRBJ2-3; TRBD2 matches 11 bases. This CDR3 spans 15 amino acids. V was pared by 10 bases and J by 6 bases, with 12 bases of the junction left unmatched. CDR1 ENHRY and CDR2 SYGVKD come from the germline V gene. The CDR3 nucleotides are TGTGCCACGCACTCTAGCGGGAGGTTGGGGGATACGCAGTATTTT. It codes for CATHSSGRLGDTQYF.

The chain recombines TRBV28 with TRBJ1-2; TRBD1 might be the D (5 bases). V shed 6 bases and J shed 2 bases, with 19 bases lying between them. Germline CDR1 and CDR2: MDHEN and SYDVKM. This CDR3 spans 16 amino acids. CDR3 nucleotides: TGTGCCAGCAGCCCCCGGTCAGGGACTATCAACTATGGCTACACCTTC. Amino acids: CASSPRSGTINYGYTF.

This clone has a single count. The chain carries TRBV28 and TRBJ1-2; the match to TRBD1 covers 9 bases. Per the germline V gene, CDR1 is MDHEN and CDR2 is SYDVKM. With V trimmed by 6 bases and J by 7 bases, 6 bases remained unmatched. There are 13 residues in the CDR3. The CDR3 region is CASRDRGQGGYTF. The CDR3 DNA is TGTGCCAGCAGGGACAGGGGACAGGGTGGCTACACCTTC.

The V call is TRBV5-6, the J call TRBJ1-1; the D gene is possibly TRBD1 (6 bases). V was clipped by 4 bases and J by 5 bases, with 21 bases between them. From germline, CDR1 is SGHDT and CDR2 YYEEEE. This CDR3 comprises 16 residues. The chain's CDR3 is CASSLPITGYGTEAFF. In nucleotides, the CDR3 is TGTGCCAGCAGCCTGCCTATCACAGGGTATGGTACTGAAGCTTTCTTT.

The chain uses TRBV6-5 and TRBJ1-2; tentatively, D is TRBD1 (6 bases). Between the trimmed V and J ends, which lost 11 bases and 4 bases, there was a span of 11 bases. The CDR3 is made up of 11 amino acids. CDR1 and CDR2 (germline): MNHEY, SVGAGI. The DNA of the CDR3 is TGTGCCGCCCGAGGGGGCTATGGCTACACCTTC. It encodes CAARGGYGYTF.

The genes are TRBV2 and TRBJ2-7; D might be TRBD1 (5 bases). Trimming took 5 bases from V and 4 from J, leaving 12 bases between them. The CDR3 runs 13 residues. Germline V lookup: CDR1 SNHLY, CDR2 FYNNEI. Here the CDR3 DNA reads TGTGCCAGCAGTCCAGGGTTGGGGTACGAGCAGTACTTC. Amino acids: CASSPGLGYEQYF.

This clone was seen a handful of times. The chain links TRBV25-1 to TRBJ1-3; TRBD1 matches 7 bases. The CDR3 contains 16 residues. After removal of 3 bases from V and 0 bases from J, the junction contained 5 bases not matched to a gene. Germline V lookup: CDR1 MGHDK, CDR2 SYGVNS. CDR3 amino acids: CASSEQGVRSGNTIYF. In nucleotides, the CDR3 is TGTGCCAGCAGTGAGCAGGGGGTTCGCTCTGGAAACACCATATATTTT.

The rearrangement uses TRBV28 and TRBJ2-1; D gene ambiguous. Germline V gene sequence: CDR1 MDHEN, CDR2 SYDVKM. V was trimmed by 5 bases and J by 6 bases, leaving 2 bases between them. The CDR3 has 10 residues. CDR3 amino acids: CASSRNEQFF. The CDR3 nucleotides read TGTGCCAGCAGTCGCAATGAGCAGTTCTTC. Using reference TRBV28 and TRBJ2-1 for the parts outside the CDR3, the full variable domain is DVKVTQSSRYLVKRTGEKVFLECVQDMDHENMFWYRQDPGLGLRLIYFSYDVKMKEKGDIPEGYSVSREKKERFSLILESASTNQTSMYLCASSRNEQFFGPGTRLTVL.

This chain links TRBV28 with TRBJ2-2; 9 bases align to TRBD1. Unmatched junction bases numbered 1, after V lost 4 bases and J lost 4 bases. Germline V gives CDR1 MDHEN, CDR2 SYDVKM. This CDR3 comprises 14 residues. The CDR3 sequence is CASSSTGGTGELFF. The CDR3 DNA is TGTGCCAGCAGTTCGACAGGGGGCACCGGGGAGCTGTTTTTT.

The rearrangement links TRBV11-3 to TRBJ2-5, with 14 bases aligning to TRBD2. The V segment lost 5 bases and the J segment 5 bases; nucleotides outside the gene matches: 7. Germline lookup yields CDR1 SGHNT and CDR2 YENEEA. The CDR3 contains 16 residues. The CDR3: CASSVGTSGSLETQYF. In DNA, the CDR3 is TGTGCCAGCAGCGTTGGGACTAGCGGGAGCCTGGAGACCCAGTACTTC. The variable domain in full, completed from reference TRBV11-3 and TRBJ2-5, reads EAGVVQSPRYKIIEKKQPVAFWCNPISGHNTLYWYLQNLGQGPELLIRYENEEAVDDSQLPKDRFSAERLKGVDSTLKIQPAELGDSAVYLCASSVGTSGSLETQYFGPGTRLLVL.

The rearrangement links TRBV4-1 to TRBJ2-6; unclear D gene. This CDR3 contains 20 residues. Germline CDR1 and CDR2: MGHRA and YSYEKL. V was cut by 0 bases and J by 1 base, with 19 bases left in between. The CDR3 loop is CASSQEAGLIQPSGANVLTF. CDR3 coding DNA: TGCGCCAGCAGCCAAGAAGCAGGTCTTATCCAGCCGTCTGGGGCCAACGTCCTGACTTTC.

The CDR3 loop is CASGGGGYNEQFF. For the CDR3, the DNA is TGCGCCAGCGGCGGCGGGGGTTACAATGAGCAGTTCTTC. This chain joins TRBV10-2 and TRBJ2-1; 7 bases fit TRBD2. The J segment lost 4 bases and the V segment lost 8 bases, leaving 5 bases of the junction unmatched. Germline V gene sequence: CDR1 WSHSY, CDR2 SAAADI. The CDR3 sequence is 13 residues long.

This clone was counted once. A junction boundary mismatches the germline segment, possibly from a read error. This chain uses TRBV7-9 with TRBJ1-4, with TRBD1 identical over 10 bases. Per the germline V gene, CDR1 is SEHNR and CDR2 is FQNEAQ (reference sequence). This CDR3 comprises 19 residues. CDR3 bases: TGTTCCAGCAGCTTAGGACAGGGGGGAACCCTGGGGACTAATGAAAAACTGTTTTTT. It encodes CSSSLGQGGTLGTNEKLFF.

This chain joins TRBV19 and TRBJ2-3; tentatively, D is TRBD2 (7 bases). V was shortened by 6 bases and J by 2 bases, with 18 bases between the two germline ends. CDR1 LNHDA and CDR2 SQIVND come from the germline V gene (reference sequence). This CDR3 has 16 amino acids. CDR3 sequence: CASSYREGAHTDTQYF. The CDR3 nucleotides are TGTGCCAGTAGCTACAGGGAGGGAGCACACACAGATACGCAGTATTTT.

The chain is built from TRBV2 and TRBJ2-7; 8 nucleotides agree with TRBD2. Germline assignment: CDR1 SNHLY and CDR2 FYNNEI. V trimming: 2 bases; J trimming: 0 bases; junction bases outside the gene matches: 6. This CDR3 contains 16 residues. CDR3: CASSELSGGGSYEQYF. The CDR3 DNA follows: TGTGCCAGCAGTGAACTCTCGGGGGGGGGCTCCTACGAGCAGTACTTC.